Sequencing of this T cell receptor beta chain was carried out in a study of cytomegalovirus exposure and HLA in healthy donors. Turning to the study itself: Drawn from HLA-typed donors, about 85 million unique TCRs were held in an early data release.

This clone was found once. Its specificity is unknown. Study-wide results and caveats: The presence/absence work took it that sequencing depth was about the same across donors.

This CDR3 comprises 15 residues. V lost 0 bases to trimming and J lost 3 bases, with 11 bases between them. Germline V gene sequence: CDR1 LGHNT, CDR2 FRNRAP. Each donor was healthy, and each was a bone marrow donor. In the PCR, 60 Vbeta and 13 Jbeta primers were used. Some clones are missing from TCRdb's copy, which holds only in-frame ones; the method was immunoSEQ multiplex PCR. The sample has 100,000 to 150,000 clones, approximately 84% seen once. The sequence was collected from a boy younger than 10 in good health and CMV-seronegative. The V and J genes are TRBV12-5 and TRBJ1-1, with D unresolved. Sequencing was carried out using PBMCs. The CDR3 spells CASGLVWALDTEAFF. The CDR3, as DNA: TGTGCTAGTGGTTTGGTATGGGCTCTGGACACTGAAGCTTTCTTT.